The clone carrying this T cell receptor (beta chain) showed up many times. Thyroid surgery took place with no prior treatment in any patient. This sample stems from a study of metastatic and nonmetastatic thyroid tumors. Original processing notes: Clinicopathological groups of papillary thyroid cancer showed CDR3 differences that were used to build a distant-metastasis classifier. TCRdb re-called the PCR reads with MiXCR. TCRdb assigned the V and J calls; the authors' analysis was not used. The data show 50,000 to 65,000 clones, about 3.8% seen once. Trimming cost V 1 base and J 0 bases; bases outside gene matches: 12. CDR1 and CDR2 from the germline V gene are LGHDT and YNNKEL (reference sequence). The CDR3 sequence is 19 residues long.

The chain joins TRBV3-1 to TRBJ2-7, with TRBD2 identical over 10 bases. The source of this sequence is a female donor with papillary thyroid cancer or a benign thyroid nodule (not recorded which). Some clones in this sample may be carry-over from other donors' samples. The sequencing sample was made of blood. The CDR3 loop reads CASSQGRPLAGGLSYEQYF. The CDR3 nucleotides are TGTGCCAGCAGCCAAGGGAGACCCTTAGCGGGAGGTCTCTCCTACGAGCAGTACTTC.